This TCR beta chain is from a study of T-cell reconstitution after alpha-beta-depleted transplantation in children. This CDR3 comprises 17 residues. The germline CDR1 and CDR2 sequences are MRHNA and SNTAGT. V was pared by 6 bases and J by 0 bases, with 19 bases between. Using unique molecular identifiers, the investigators prepared the TCRbeta library. TCRdb processed the PCR reads anew with MiXCR; each CDR3 protein has one entry. The table records over 550,000 distinct CDR3 sequences, about 10% of them present only once. This clonotype was picked up many times. This TCR came from a human donor who donated a stem cell graft to a child with acute myeloid leukemia. The chain has TRBV6-4 and TRBJ2-3; D might be TRBD2 (7 bases). The material sequenced was PBMCs from the stem cell graft donor, taken from the stem cell graft. CDR3: CASSLGGGGSSTDTQYF. As DNA, the CDR3 is TGTGCCAGCAGCCTCGGCGGGGGCGGGTCCAGCACAGATACGCAGTATTTT.